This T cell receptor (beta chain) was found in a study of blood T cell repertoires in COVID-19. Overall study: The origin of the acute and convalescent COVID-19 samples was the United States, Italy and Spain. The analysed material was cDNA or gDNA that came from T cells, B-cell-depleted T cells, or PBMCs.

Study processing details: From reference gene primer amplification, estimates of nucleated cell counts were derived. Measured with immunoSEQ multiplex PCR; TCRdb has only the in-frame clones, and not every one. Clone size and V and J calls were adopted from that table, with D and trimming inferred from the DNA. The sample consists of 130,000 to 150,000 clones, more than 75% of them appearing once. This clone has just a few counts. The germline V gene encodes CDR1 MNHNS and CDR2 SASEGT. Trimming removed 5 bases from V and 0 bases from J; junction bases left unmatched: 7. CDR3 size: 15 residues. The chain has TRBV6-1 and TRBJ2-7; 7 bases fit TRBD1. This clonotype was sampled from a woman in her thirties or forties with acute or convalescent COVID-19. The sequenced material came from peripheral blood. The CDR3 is CASSSTGTDSYEQYF. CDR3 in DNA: TGTGCCAGCAGTTCTACCGGGACAGACTCCTACGAGCAGTACTTC.